The 25 T cell receptor beta chains reported below all come from one sample, sequenced in a study of blood T cells in healthy people across ages. Alongside a J-beta primer mix, a sample-barcoded 5' primer served in a second PCR lasting roughly 7 to 12 cycles. TCRdb reprocessed the 5' RACE reads with MiXCR, giving one entry per CDR3 protein. The table shows 660,000 or so distinct CDR3 sequences, with roughly 53% occurring only once. The sample consisted of blood. These receptors were collected from a man in his 60s in good health.

This sequence joins TRBV29-1 and TRBJ2-5, with 9 bases matching TRBD1. Per the germline V gene, CDR1 is SQVTM and CDR2 is ANQGSEA. The CDR3 is made up of 14 amino acids. V lost 6 bases, J lost 5 bases, and 10 bases stayed unmatched. This CDR3 is CSVKVQGAPETQYF. In DNA form, the CDR3 reads TGCAGCGTGAAAGTACAGGGGGCCCCCGAGACCCAGTACTTC.

V usage is TRBV9 and J usage is TRBJ2-5, with a weak D call TRBD1 (5 bases). This CDR3 is 14 amino acids long. V lost 3 bases, J lost 1 base, and 10 bases lay in between. The germline CDR1 and CDR2 sequences are SGDLS and YYNGEE. The CDR3 is CASSAPGRQETQYF. In DNA, the CDR3 is TGTGCCAGCAGCGCCCCAGGGCGCCAAGAGACCCAGTACTTC. Drawing the rest from reference TRBV9 and TRBJ2-5, the complete variable domain is DSGVTQTPKHLITATGQRVTLRCSPRSGDLSVYWYQQSLDQGLQFLIQYYNGEERAKGNILERFSAQQFPDLHSELNLSSLELGDSALYFCASSAPGRQETQYFGPGTRLLVL.

This clonotype came up once. This sequence joins TRBV6-5 and TRBJ2-6, with D possibly TRBD2 on 6 matching bases. The germline V and J ends were trimmed by 2 bases and 4 bases, with 9 bases remaining between them. Germline CDR1 MNHEY, CDR2 SVGAGI. The CDR3 is made up of 15 amino acids. CDR3 region: CASSYGGYGANVLTF. The CDR3 DNA sequence: TGTGCCAGCAGTTACGGGGGGTACGGGGCCAACGTCCTGACTTTC.

This chain links TRBV25-1 with TRBJ2-7, with D tentatively TRBD2 (5 bases). The germline CDR1 and CDR2 sequences are MGHDK and SYGVNS. V gave up 1 base and J gave up 3 bases, with 13 bases separating them. This CDR3 has 15 residues. The CDR3 bases are TGTGCCAGCAGTGAATTACGGAGGAGCGGCTACGAGCAGTACTTC. Amino acids: CASSELRRSGYEQYF.

This clonotype was counted many times. The genes are TRBV5-1 and TRBJ2-2; 12 bases are a match to TRBD1. J gave up 3 bases and V 4 bases, and 4 bases lay outside the gene matches. The CDR3 contains 16 residues. Germline lookup yields CDR1 SGHRS and CDR2 YFSETQ. CDR3 DNA sequence: TGCGCCAGCAGCCCGGGACAGGGGGCTGACACCGGGGAGCTGTTTTTT. This sequence encodes CASSPGQGADTGELFF.

The table lists this clonotype with a count of one. The CDR3: CSVMVANSPWSEQYF. The CDR3 DNA follows: TGCAGCGTTATGGTAGCGAACTCCCCTTGGTCCGAGCAGTACTTC. The chain has TRBV29-1 and TRBJ2-7; D is possibly TRBD2 (5 bases). In germline, CDR1 is SQVTM, CDR2 ANQGSEA. V was cut by 5 bases and J by 6 bases, with 23 bases left in between. CDR3 size: 15 residues.

The chain uses TRBV5-1 and TRBJ2-1; D not certain. CDR3 length: 13 residues. The V end lost 1 base, the J end lost 9 bases, and 11 bases lay between the germline ends. Germline V gene lookup returns CDR1 SGHRS and CDR2 YFSETQ. The CDR3: CASSLILGSEQFF. DNA for the CDR3: TGCGCCAGCAGCTTGATCTTGGGTAGTGAGCAGTTCTTC. Based on the CDR3 plus reference TRBV5-1 and TRBJ2-1, the full variable domain is KAGVTQTPRYLIKTRGQQVTLSCSPISGHRSVSWYQQTPGQGLQFLFEYFSETQRNKGNFPGRFSGRQFSNSRSEMNVSTLELGDSALYLCASSLILGSEQFFGPGTRLTVL.

J is TRBJ2-4 and V is TRBV10-2, with D possibly matching TRBD2 (7 bases). This CDR3 has 16 amino acids. Trimming took 4 bases from V and 6 from J, leaving 19 bases between them. From germline, CDR1 is WSHSY and CDR2 SAAADI. The CDR3 loop is CASSVSRGGARNIQYF. In DNA form, the CDR3 reads TGCGCCAGCAGTGTTAGTAGGGGGGGCGCGAGAAACATTCAGTACTTC.

The chain joins TRBV10-3 to TRBJ2-3; the D is unclear. V was shortened by 0 bases and J by 0 bases, with 19 bases between the two germline ends. The CDR3 spans 19 residues. CDR1 and CDR2 (germline): ENHRY, SYGVKD. The DNA for the CDR3 is TGTGCCATCAGTGAGTCCCCCCAAGACACCCCCCGGAGCACAGATACGCAGTATTTT. This encodes CAISESPQDTPRSTDTQYF.

This clonotype is a singleton in its sample. The chain uses TRBV10-1 and TRBJ2-1; tentatively, D is TRBD1 (6 bases). The germline V gene encodes CDR1 WNHNN and CDR2 SYGVQD (reference sequence). V was pared by 7 bases and J by 6 bases, with 10 bases between. The CDR3 is made up of 12 amino acids. The CDR3 region has the DNA TGCGCCAGCACTAACAGGGTCAATGAGCAGTTCTTC. Its protein is CASTNRVNEQFF.

This clonotype was seen a handful of times. The germline gene is not matched at one end of the junction; a read error may be the cause. The J gene is TRBJ2-6, the V gene TRBV12-3 or TRBV12-4; D unclear. The CDR3 covers 17 residues. CDR3 sequence reads: CASSLGQAVSWANVLTF. The CDR3 region has the DNA TGTGCCAGCAGCCTTGGGCAGGCCGTCTCTTGGGCCAACGTCCTGACTTTC.

V gene TRBV12-3 or TRBV12-4 combines with J gene TRBJ2-5; no reliable D call. The DNA end favors TRBJ2-7, so the J call may be wrong. There are 13 residues in the CDR3. Here the CDR3 DNA reads TGTGCCAGCAGTGTAGGGCAGACCTACGAGCAGTACTTC. It encodes CASSVGQTYEQYF.

This clonotype was found a few times. The chain carries TRBV10-2 and TRBJ2-1; maybe TRBD1 (5 bases). Germline V gene sequence: CDR1 WSHSY, CDR2 SAAADI. V was clipped by 4 bases and J by 3 bases, with 16 bases between them. The CDR3 is 16 amino acids. The CDR3, as DNA: TGCGCCAGCAGTGGGGGAAACAGGATTGTCTACAATGAGCAGTTCTTC. This gives the protein CASSGGNRIVYNEQFF.

The chain employs TRBV12-3 or TRBV12-4 and TRBJ1-2, with 8 bases that match TRBD1. V trimming: 3 bases; J trimming: 7 bases; junction bases outside the gene matches: 7. The CDR3 has 14 amino acids. DNA for the CDR3: TGTGCCAGCAGTTTTCAGGGGGCGCCCCCTGGCTACACCTTC. Translated, it gives CASSFQGAPPGYTF.

This clonotype was observed a handful of times. CDR3 loop: CASSPGQERGYTF. The CDR3 DNA sequence: TGTGCCAGCAGTCCTGGACAGGAGAGGGGCTACACCTTC. The V and J genes are TRBV27 and TRBJ1-2, with 7 bases identical to TRBD1. The J segment lost 8 bases and the V segment lost 5 bases, leaving 8 bases of the junction unmatched. The CDR3 is made up of 13 amino acids. Germline loops: CDR1 MNHEY, CDR2 SMNVEV (reference sequence).

The rearrangement links TRBV29-1 to TRBJ2-1; a weak D match, TRBD1 (6 bases). The ends were cut back, 3 bases at V and 6 bases at J, with 12 bases in the middle. CDR3 length: 13 residues. From germline, CDR1 is SQVTM and CDR2 ANQGSEA. This CDR3 is CSVDGGLINEQFF. The DNA for the CDR3 is TGCAGCGTTGATGGGGGCCTGATCAATGAGCAGTTCTTC.

The genes are TRBV25-1 and TRBJ1-2; D perhaps matches TRBD1 (5 bases). Germline V gives CDR1 MGHDK, CDR2 SYGVNS. V was clipped by 2 bases and J by 5 bases, with 15 bases between them. The CDR3 spans 15 residues. The CDR3 sequence is CASSEPTPGRYGYTF. The CDR3 DNA is TGTGCCAGCAGTGAACCGACACCGGGACGGTATGGCTACACCTTC.

The gene calls are TRBV28 and TRBJ2-7; 7 bases align to TRBD1. V lost 6 bases to trimming and J lost 3 bases; unmatched junction nucleotides: 8. The length of the CDR3 is 14 residues. Germline V CDR1 and CDR2: MDHEN, SYDVKM. The CDR3 protein is CASSPGTAYYEQYF. The CDR3 DNA reads TGTGCCAGCAGCCCCGGGACAGCTTACTACGAGCAGTACTTC.

This clonotype was observed a handful of times. The chain couples TRBV6-2 or TRBV6-3 to TRBJ2-1; TRBD2 might be the D (5 bases). Germline-derived CDR1 and CDR2 are MNHEY and SVGEGT. Between the trimmed V and J ends, which lost 6 bases and 0 bases, there was a span of 9 bases. The CDR3 covers 14 residues. The CDR3, as DNA: TGTGCCAGCAGGACAACTAGCTCCTACAATGAGCAGTTCTTC. The encoded protein is CASRTTSSYNEQFF.

The V and J genes are TRBV19 and TRBJ1-2; 7 positions agree with TRBD1. Germline CDR1 and CDR2: LNHDA and SQIVND (reference sequence). The CDR3 sequence is 15 residues long. The V gene end was trimmed by 5 bases and the J gene end by 1 base; junction bases not matched to a gene: 7. CDR3 nucleotides: TGTGCCAGTAGTCCGACAGGGAGGTATAACTATGGCTACACCTTC. Protein: CASSPTGRYNYGYTF. The variable domain in full, completed from reference TRBV19 and TRBJ1-2, reads DGGITQSPKYLFRKEGQNVTLSCEQNLNHDAMYWYRQDPGQGLRLIYYSQIVNDFQKGDIAEGYSVSREKKESFPLTVTSAQKNPTAFYLCASSPTGRYNYGYTFGSGTRLTVV.

The chain has TRBV3-1 and TRBJ1-5; weak D call: TRBD1 (5 bases). This CDR3 spans 15 amino acids. The germline CDR1 and CDR2 sequences are LGHDT and YNNKEL (reference sequence). The V gene lost 0 bases and the J gene lost 5 bases, with 11 bases spanning the gap. Here the CDR3 DNA reads TGTGCCAGCAGCCAAGATACAGGCTCACATCAGCCCCAGCATTTT. It yields the protein CASSQDTGSHQPQHF.

The chain joins TRBV28 to TRBJ2-3, with TRBD1 identical over 8 bases. From germline, CDR1 is MDHEN and CDR2 SYDVKM. CDR3 length equals 14 residues. J lost 5 bases, V lost 3 bases, and 4 bases had no gene match. In DNA, the CDR3 is TGTGCCAGCAGTTTGGCGGGACAGGTAGATACGCAGTATTTT. Translation: CASSLAGQVDTQYF.

The gene calls are TRBV5-8 and TRBJ1-2; 7 nucleotides match TRBD1. Germline V CDR1 and CDR2: SGHTS, YDEGEE. The CDR3 sequence is 14 residues long. Unmatched junction bases numbered 9, after V lost 5 bases and J lost 5 bases. CDR3 DNA sequence: TGTGCCAGCAGACAACGGGACAGAGAATATGGCTACACCTTC. It encodes CASRQRDREYGYTF.

The chain joins TRBV24-1 to TRBJ1-4; 11 nucleotides match TRBD1. The V gene end was trimmed by 4 bases and the J gene end by 7 bases; junction bases not matched to a gene: 4. The germline V gene has CDR1 KGHDR and CDR2 SFDVKD. CDR3 length: 15 amino acids. CDR3 sequence reads: CATSDRTGGVEKLFF. The DNA for the CDR3 is TGTGCCACCAGTGACCGGACAGGGGGCGTTGAAAAACTGTTTTTT.

The V and J genes are TRBV5-1 and TRBJ2-1; perhaps TRBD2 as D (6 bases). In germline, CDR1 is SGHRS, CDR2 YFSETQ. V gave up 5 bases and J gave up 10 bases, with 10 bases separating them. The CDR3 sequence is 11 residues long. CDR3 loop: CASRGGLEQFF. CDR3 in DNA: TGCGCCAGCAGAGGAGGGCTCGAGCAGTTCTTC.